This T cell receptor (beta chain) was documented in a study of identical twins. Study conclusions and caveats: For cord blood, abundant beta clonotypes had fewer insertions, unlike memory repertoires, which showed none. Twins shared out-of-frame alpha sequences with excess low generation probability. Sharing of beta out-of-frame sequences by twins showed a weaker excess.

Points on this clonotype: What it binds is unknown.

MiXCR was run by TCRdb on the 5' RACE reads, yielding one entry per CDR3 protein. The data hold about 340,000 distinct CDR3 sequences, with around 9% observed a single time. Germline V CDR1 and CDR2: MNHEY, SMNVEV (reference sequence). The CDR3 is 15 amino acids. V lost 0 bases and J lost 1, with 7 bases in between. The sequenced sample consisted of naive T cells sorted from blood. V gene TRBV27 combines with J gene TRBJ2-1; no clear D. The clonotype was recovered from a woman aged 50 to 60 in good health. The CDR3 DNA follows: TGTGCCAGCAGTTTATCCTCCTGGTCCTACAATGAGCAGTTCTTC. Translating gives CASSLSSWSYNEQFF.